This TCR beta chain was retrieved from a study of cytomegalovirus exposure and HLA in healthy donors. Study-level results: A later analysis linked a missense DCLRE1C variant to TCR beta V- and J-gene trimming. Reportedly, HLA-A and HLA-B alleles of most subjects were accurately predicted from TCR beta. Cytomegalovirus-associated status was assigned to 164 TCR beta chains.

At the time of sampling, donors were nominally healthy, though unrecorded immune exposures were likely. Of note for this clone: Its antigen remains unidentified.

This CDR3 contains 17 residues. The germline V gene has CDR1 SNHLY and CDR2 FYNNEI. With 4 bases removed from V and 6 bases from J, the gap between germline ends came to 22 bases. Both 60 Vbeta primers and 13 Jbeta primers went into the PCR. Method: immunoSEQ multiplex PCR; TCRdb's copy keeps in-frame clones and lacks some. This sample has over 200,000 clones; over 60% occur once, and the top ten carry about 2%. The receptor was isolated from a male donor in good health and CMV-seronegative. The V gene is TRBV2, the J gene TRBJ1-5; the D gene is possibly TRBD1 (5 bases). The sample consisted of PBMCs. CDR3 region: CASSARTGRSGGQPQHF. DNA for the CDR3: TGTGCCAGCAGTGCAAGGACCGGCAGAAGCGGGGGTCAGCCCCAGCATTTT. Variable domain in full (rest from reference TRBV2 and TRBJ1-5): EPEVTQTPSHQVTQMGQEVILRCVPISNHLYFYWYRQILGQKVEFLVSFYNNEISEKSEIFDDQFSVERPDGSNFTLKIRSTKLEDSAMYFCASSARTGRSGGQPQHFGDGTRLSIL.